This TCR beta chain was sequenced in a study of T cells in Graves' hyperthyroidism and ophthalmopathy. Turning to the study itself: Once the initial diagnosis was made, peripheral blood was obtained before any treatment.

Out of roughly 9.1 ml of fresh peripheral blood came the PBMCs. V gave up 4 bases and J gave up 3 bases, with 17 bases separating them. The CDR3 totals 15 residues. CDR1 and CDR2 (germline): SGDLS, YYNGEE. RNA transcripts yielded amplified TCR beta CDR3 regions. First-round RT-PCR of the TCR CDR3 relied on the HTBI primer set. TCRdb re-analysed the multiplex PCR reads in MiXCR, keeping a single row per CDR3 protein. There are 200,000 to 300,000 distinct CDR3 sequences in the sample; roughly 22% occur only once, and about a third lies in the top ten. V usage is TRBV9 and J usage is TRBJ2-7; D is possibly TRBD1 (5 bases). This TCR came from a woman between 40 and 55 years old with Graves' ophthalmopathy. The sample taken for sequencing was blood. CDR3 coding DNA: TGTGCCAGCAGCCCAAAAGGTTGGGGCCGCTACGAGCAGTACTTC. Translation gives CASSPKGWGRYEQYF.